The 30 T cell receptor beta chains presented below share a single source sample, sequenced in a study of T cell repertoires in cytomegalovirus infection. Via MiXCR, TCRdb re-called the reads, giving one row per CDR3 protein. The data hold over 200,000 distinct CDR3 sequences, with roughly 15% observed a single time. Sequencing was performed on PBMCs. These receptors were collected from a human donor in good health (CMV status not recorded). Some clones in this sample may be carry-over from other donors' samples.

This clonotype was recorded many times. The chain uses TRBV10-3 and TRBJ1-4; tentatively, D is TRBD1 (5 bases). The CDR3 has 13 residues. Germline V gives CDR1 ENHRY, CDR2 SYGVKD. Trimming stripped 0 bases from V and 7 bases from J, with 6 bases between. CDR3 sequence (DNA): TGTGCCATCAGTGAGTCCAGGGTTGAAAAACTGTTTTTT. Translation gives CAISESRVEKLFF.

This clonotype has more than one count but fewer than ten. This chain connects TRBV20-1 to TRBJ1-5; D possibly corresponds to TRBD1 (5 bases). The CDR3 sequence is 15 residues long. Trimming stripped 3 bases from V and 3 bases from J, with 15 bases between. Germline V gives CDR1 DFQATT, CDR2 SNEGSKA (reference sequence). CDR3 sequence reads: CSAREGGGSNQPQHF. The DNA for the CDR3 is TGCAGTGCTAGGGAGGGTGGGGGATCCAATCAGCCCCAGCATTTT.

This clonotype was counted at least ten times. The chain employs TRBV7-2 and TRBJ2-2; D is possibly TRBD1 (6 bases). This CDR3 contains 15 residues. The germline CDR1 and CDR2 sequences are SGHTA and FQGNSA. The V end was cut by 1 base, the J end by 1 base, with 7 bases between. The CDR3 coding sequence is TGTGCCAGCAGCTTAGTAGGGGGGAACACCGGGGAGCTGTTTTTT. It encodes CASSLVGGNTGELFF.

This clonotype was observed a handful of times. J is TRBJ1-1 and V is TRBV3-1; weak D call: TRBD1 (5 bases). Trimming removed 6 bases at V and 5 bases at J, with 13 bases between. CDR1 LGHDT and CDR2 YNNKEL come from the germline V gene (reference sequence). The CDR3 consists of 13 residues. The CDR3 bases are TGTGCCAGCAGGGAAGGGGATTTTACTGAAGCTTTCTTT. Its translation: CASREGDFTEAFF. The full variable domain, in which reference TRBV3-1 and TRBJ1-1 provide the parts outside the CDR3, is DTAVSQTPKYLVTQMGNDKSIKCEQNLGHDTMYWYKQDSKKFLKIMFSYNNKELIINETVPNRFSPKSPDKAHLNLHINSLELGDSAVYFCASREGDFTEAFFGQGTRLTVV.

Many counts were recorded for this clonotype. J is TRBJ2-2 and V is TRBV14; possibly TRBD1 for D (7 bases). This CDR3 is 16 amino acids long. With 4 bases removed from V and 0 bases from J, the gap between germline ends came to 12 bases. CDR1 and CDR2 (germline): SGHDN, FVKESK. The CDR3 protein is CASSPGGTANTGELFF. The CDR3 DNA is TGTGCCAGCAGCCCAGGAGGGACAGCGAACACCGGGGAGCTGTTTTTT.

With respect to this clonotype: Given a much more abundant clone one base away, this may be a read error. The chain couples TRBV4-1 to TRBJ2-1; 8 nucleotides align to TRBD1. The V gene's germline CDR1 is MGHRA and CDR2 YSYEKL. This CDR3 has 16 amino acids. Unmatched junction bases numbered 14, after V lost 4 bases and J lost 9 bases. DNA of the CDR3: TGCGCCAGCAGCCCTATCTCAGGGGGCGCGCACAGTGAGCAGTTCTTC. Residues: CASSPISGGAHSEQFF.

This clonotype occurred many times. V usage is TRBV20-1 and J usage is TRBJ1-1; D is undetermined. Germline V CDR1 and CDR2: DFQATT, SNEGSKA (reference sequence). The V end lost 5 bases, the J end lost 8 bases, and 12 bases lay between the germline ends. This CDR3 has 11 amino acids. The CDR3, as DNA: TGCAGTGCTGCTCGCTCCCCCGAAGCTTTCTTT. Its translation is CSAARSPEAFF.

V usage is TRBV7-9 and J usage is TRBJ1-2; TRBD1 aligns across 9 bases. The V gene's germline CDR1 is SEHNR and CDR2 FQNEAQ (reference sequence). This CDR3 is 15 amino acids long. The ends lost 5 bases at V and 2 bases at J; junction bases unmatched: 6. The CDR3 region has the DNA TGTGCCAGCAGCACCCCACAGGGGGCGAACTATGGCTACACCTTC. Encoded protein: CASSTPQGANYGYTF.

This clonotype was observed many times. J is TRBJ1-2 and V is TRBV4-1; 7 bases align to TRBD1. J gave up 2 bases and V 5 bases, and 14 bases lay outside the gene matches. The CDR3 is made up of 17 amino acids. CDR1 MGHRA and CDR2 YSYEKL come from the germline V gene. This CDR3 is CASSLLPGTADNYGYTF. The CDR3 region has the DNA TGCGCCAGCAGCTTATTACCTGGGACAGCCGACAACTATGGCTACACCTTC.

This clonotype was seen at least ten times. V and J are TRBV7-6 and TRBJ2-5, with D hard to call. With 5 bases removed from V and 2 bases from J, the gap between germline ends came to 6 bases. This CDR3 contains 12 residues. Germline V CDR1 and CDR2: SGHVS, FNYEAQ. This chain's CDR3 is CASSEGQETQYF. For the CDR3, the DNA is TGTGCCAGCAGCGAAGGACAAGAGACCCAGTACTTC.

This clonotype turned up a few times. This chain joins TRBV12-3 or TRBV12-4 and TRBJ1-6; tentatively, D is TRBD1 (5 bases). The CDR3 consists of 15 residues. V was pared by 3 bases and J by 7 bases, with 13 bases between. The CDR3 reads CASSFNPGWNSPLHF. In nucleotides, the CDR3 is TGTGCCAGCAGTTTCAACCCAGGGTGGAATTCACCCCTCCACTTT.

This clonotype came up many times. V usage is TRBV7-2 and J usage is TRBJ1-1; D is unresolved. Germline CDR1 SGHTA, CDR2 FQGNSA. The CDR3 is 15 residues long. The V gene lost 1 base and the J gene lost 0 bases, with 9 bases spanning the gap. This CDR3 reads CASSLGHSMNTEAFF. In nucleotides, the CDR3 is TGTGCCAGCAGCTTAGGTCACAGTATGAACACTGAAGCTTTCTTT.

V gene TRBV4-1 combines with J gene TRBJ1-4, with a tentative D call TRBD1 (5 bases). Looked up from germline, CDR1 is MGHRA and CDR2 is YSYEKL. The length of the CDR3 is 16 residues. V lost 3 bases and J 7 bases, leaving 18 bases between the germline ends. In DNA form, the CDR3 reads TGCGCCAGCAGCCAGGGGCCGGGCGTGAGGGGTGAAAAACTGTTTTTT. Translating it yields CASSQGPGVRGEKLFF.

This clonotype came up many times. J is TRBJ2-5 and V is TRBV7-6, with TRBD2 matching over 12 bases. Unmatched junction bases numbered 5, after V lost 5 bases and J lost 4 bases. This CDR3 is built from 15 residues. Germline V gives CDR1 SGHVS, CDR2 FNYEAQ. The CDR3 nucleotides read TGTGCCAGCAGCCCTAGCGGGGGGGTGCCAGAGACCCAGTACTTC. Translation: CASSPSGGVPETQYF.

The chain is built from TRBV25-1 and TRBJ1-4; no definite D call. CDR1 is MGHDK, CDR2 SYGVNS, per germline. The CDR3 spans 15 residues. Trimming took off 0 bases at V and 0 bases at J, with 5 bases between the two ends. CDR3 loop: CASSEYTTTNEKLFF. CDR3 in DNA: TGTGCCAGCAGTGAATACACAACAACTAATGAAAAACTGTTTTTT.

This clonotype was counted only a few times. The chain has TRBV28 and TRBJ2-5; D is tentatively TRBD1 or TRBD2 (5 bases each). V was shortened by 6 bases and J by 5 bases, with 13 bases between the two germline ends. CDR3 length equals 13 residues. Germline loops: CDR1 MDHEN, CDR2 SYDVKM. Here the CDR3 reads CASSGAGLETQYF. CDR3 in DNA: TGTGCCAGCAGCGGGGCAGGGCTGGAGACCCAGTACTTC. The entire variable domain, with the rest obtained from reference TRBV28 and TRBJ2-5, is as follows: DVKVTQSSRYLVKRTGEKVFLECVQDMDHENMFWYRQDPGLGLRLIYFSYDVKMKEKGDIPEGYSVSREKKERFSLILESASTNQTSMYLCASSGAGLETQYFGPGTRLLVL.

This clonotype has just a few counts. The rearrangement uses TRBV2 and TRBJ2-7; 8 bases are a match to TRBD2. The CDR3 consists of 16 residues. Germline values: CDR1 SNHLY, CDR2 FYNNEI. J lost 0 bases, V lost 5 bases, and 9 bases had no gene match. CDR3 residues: CASSRNSGKSSYEQYF. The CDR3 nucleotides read TGTGCCAGCAGTCGAAATAGCGGGAAGAGCTCCTACGAGCAGTACTTC.

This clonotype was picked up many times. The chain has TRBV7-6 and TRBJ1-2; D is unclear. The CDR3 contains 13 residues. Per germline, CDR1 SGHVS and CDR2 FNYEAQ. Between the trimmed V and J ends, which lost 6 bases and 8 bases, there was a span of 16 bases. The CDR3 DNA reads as TGTGCCAGCAGACCGGCGGGCACCGGCGGCTACACCTTC. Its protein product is CASRPAGTGGYTF.

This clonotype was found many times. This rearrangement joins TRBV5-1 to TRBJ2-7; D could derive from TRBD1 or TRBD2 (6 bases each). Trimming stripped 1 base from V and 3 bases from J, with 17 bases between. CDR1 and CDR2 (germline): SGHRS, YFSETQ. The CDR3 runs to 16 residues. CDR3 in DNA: TGCGCCAGCAGCTTGTCGCAGGGGTCGGGGGTCTACGAGCAGTACTTC. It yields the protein CASSLSQGSGVYEQYF.

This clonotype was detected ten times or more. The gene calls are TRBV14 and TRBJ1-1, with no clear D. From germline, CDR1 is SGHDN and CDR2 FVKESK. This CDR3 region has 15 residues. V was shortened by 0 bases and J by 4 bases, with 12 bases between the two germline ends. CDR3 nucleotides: TGTGCCAGCAGCCAAGAGGGTCTGGGAGCCACTGAAGCTTTCTTT. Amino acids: CASSQEGLGATEAFF.

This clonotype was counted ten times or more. CDR3 sequence (DNA): TGTGCCAGCAGGGCGGGAGGGCGGAATGAGCAGTTCTTC. Amino acids: CASRAGGRNEQFF. The chain combines TRBV11-2 with TRBJ2-1; 9 bases line up with TRBD2. After removal of 6 bases from V and 7 bases from J, the junction contained 4 bases not matched to a gene. The CDR3 sequence is 13 residues long. Germline CDR1 is SGHAT and CDR2 is FQNNGV.

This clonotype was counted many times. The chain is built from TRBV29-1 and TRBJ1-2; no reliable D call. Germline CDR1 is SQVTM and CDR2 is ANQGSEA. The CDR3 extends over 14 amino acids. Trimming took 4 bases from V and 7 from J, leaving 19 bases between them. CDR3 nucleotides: TGCAGCGTTGTACCACAGCAGATCTTGGGTGGCTACACCTTC. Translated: CSVVPQQILGGYTF.

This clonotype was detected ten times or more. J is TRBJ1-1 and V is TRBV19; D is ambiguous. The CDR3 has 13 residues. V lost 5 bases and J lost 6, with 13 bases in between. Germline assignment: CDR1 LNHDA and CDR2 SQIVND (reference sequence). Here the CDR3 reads CASSGRAPAEAFF. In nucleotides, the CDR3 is TGTGCCAGTAGTGGTCGGGCACCGGCTGAAGCTTTCTTT.

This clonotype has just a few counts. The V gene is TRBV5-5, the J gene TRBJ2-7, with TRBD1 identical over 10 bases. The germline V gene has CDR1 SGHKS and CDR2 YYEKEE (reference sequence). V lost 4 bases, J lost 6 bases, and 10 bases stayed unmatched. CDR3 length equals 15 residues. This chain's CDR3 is CASSRDRDRGREQYF. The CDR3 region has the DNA TGTGCCAGCAGCAGAGACCGGGACAGGGGTCGCGAGCAGTACTTC. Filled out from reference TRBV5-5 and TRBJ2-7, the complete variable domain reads DAGVTQSPTHLIKTRGQQVTLRCSPISGHKSVSWYQQVLGQGPQFIFQYYEKEERGRGNFPDRFSARQFPNYSSELNVNALLLGDSALYLCASSRDRDRGREQYFGPGTRLTVT.

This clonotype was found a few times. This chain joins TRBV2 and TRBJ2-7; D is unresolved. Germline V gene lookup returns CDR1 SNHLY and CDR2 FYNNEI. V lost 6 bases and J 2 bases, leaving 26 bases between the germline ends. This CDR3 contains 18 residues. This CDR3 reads CASSLLGSSWVGTYEQYF. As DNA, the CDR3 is TGTGCCAGCAGCCTGTTGGGAAGTTCTTGGGTAGGGACCTACGAGCAGTACTTC.

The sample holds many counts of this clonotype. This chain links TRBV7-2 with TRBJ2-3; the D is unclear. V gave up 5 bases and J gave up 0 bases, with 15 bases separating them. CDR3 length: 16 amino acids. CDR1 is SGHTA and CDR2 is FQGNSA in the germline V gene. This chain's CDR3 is CASSVSWRISTDTQYF. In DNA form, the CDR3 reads TGTGCCAGCAGCGTGAGTTGGCGGATTAGCACAGATACGCAGTATTTT.

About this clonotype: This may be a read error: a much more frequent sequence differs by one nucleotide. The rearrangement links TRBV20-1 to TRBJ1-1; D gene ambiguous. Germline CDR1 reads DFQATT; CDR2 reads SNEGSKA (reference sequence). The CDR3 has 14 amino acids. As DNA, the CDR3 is TGCGGTGCTATTACTGCCGGCCGGAACACTGAAGCTTTCTTT. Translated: CGAITAGRNTEAFF.

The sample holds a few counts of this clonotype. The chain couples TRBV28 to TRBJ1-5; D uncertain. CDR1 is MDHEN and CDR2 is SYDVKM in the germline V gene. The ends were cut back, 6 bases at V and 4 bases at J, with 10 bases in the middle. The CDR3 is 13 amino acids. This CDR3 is CASRAGLNQPQHF. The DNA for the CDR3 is TGTGCCAGCAGGGCAGGACTTAATCAGCCCCAGCATTTT.

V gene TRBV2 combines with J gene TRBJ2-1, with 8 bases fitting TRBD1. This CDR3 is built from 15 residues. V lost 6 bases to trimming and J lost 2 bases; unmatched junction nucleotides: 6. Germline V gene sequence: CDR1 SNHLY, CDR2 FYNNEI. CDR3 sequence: CASSGAGGTYNEQFF. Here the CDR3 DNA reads TGTGCCAGCAGCGGAGCAGGGGGCACCTACAATGAGCAGTTCTTC.

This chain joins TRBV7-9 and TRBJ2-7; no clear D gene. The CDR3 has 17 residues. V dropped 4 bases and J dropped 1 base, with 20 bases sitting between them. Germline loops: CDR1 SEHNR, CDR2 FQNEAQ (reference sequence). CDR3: CASSSTRMVYSSYEQYF. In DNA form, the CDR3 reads TGTGCCAGCAGCTCAACAAGAATGGTTTACAGTTCCTACGAGCAGTACTTC.